This T cell receptor (beta chain) came from a study of cytomegalovirus exposure and HLA in healthy donors. A word on this clone: Its antigen is still unknown.

Vbeta (60) and Jbeta (13) primers were used in the PCR. Measured with immunoSEQ multiplex PCR; TCRdb has only the in-frame clones, and not every one. The repertoire holds just over 85,000 clones, with approximately 80% as singletons. The V gene's germline CDR1 is SGHRS and CDR2 YFSETQ. V shed 0 bases and J 3 bases; nucleotides not matched to a gene: 3. This CDR3 spans 15 amino acids. These donors, healthy bone marrow donors, were studied. General observations from the study: Donors belonging to an Asian-associated ancestry cluster reportedly showed fewer N-insertions in productive TCRs than the approximately 670-donor mean, according to what a later analysis found. Presence/absence analyses took donor sequencing depth as roughly uniform.

V usage is TRBV5-1 and J usage is TRBJ2-3, with 8 bases identical to TRBD2. The sequence derives from a man aged 40-50 years in good health and CMV-seronegative. What was sequenced was PBMCs. The CDR3 nucleotides read TGCGCCAGCAGCTTGGTGGCTAGCGGGACAGATACGCAGTATTTT. Its translation: CASSLVASGTDTQYF.